This TCR beta chain was captured by sequencing in a study of Graves' ophthalmopathy and Graves' hyperthyroidism. Study-wide results and limits: Appearing in blood as well were most expanded thyroid clonotypes above 0.001 frequency. Sensitivity of about 70% and specificity of 72.22% were achieved by the model that predicted ophthalmopathy progression.

Under 3 months in duration, the ophthalmopathy in affected donors had moderate-to-severe activity, CAS ≥3 and NOSPECS ≥4. The PBMCs used were ones drawn from less than 12 ml of fresh peripheral blood. With V trimmed by 6 bases and J by 8 bases, 5 bases remained unmatched. The CDR3 runs to 13 residues. As the template, RNA transcripts were used to amplify TCR beta CDR3 regions. HTBI primers served in a first-round RT-PCR, which a second-round multiplex PCR followed. TCRdb fed the multiplex PCR reads into MiXCR, producing one record per CDR3 protein. Here the sample spans around 660,000 distinct CDR3 sequences, approximately 39% being singletons. This clonotype was detected many times. Its target is unknown.

J is TRBJ1-2 and V is TRBV12-3 or TRBV12-4; 11 bases fit TRBD1. This TCR derives from an adult man with Graves' ophthalmopathy. Material for sequencing was peripheral blood. The CDR3 DNA is TGTGCCAGCAGCCCCGGGACAGGGGGGGGCTACACCTTC. Translation gives CASSPGTGGGYTF.